This T cell receptor (beta chain) originates from a study of cytomegalovirus exposure and HLA in healthy donors. A few counts support this clone. This sample includes further DNA sequences coding for the same CDR3. V shed 8 bases, J shed 2 bases, and the junction held 7 bases outside the gene matches. Per the germline V gene, CDR1 is KGHSH and CDR2 is LQKENI. This CDR3 contains 14 residues. The primer mix had 60 Vbeta and 13 Jbeta primers. The method was immunoSEQ multiplex PCR; TCRdb's version includes in-frame clones alone and lacks a portion of them. The table records a few hundred thousand clones, 75% to 85% of them present only once.

The rearrangement joins TRBV18 to TRBJ1-2; 8 positions match TRBD1. This receptor was taken from a woman between 55 and 75 years old in good health and CMV-seropositive. Sequencing was performed on PBMCs. Here the CDR3 DNA reads TGTGCCAGCCGAAGGACAGGGAACAACTATGGCTACACCTTC. It yields the protein CASRRTGNNYGYTF.